One and the same sample provided the 21 T cell receptor beta chains below, sequenced in a study of cytomegalovirus exposure and HLA in healthy donors. The data were produced by immunoSEQ multiplex PCR, yet TCRdb's version contains in-frame clones alone and is incomplete. The sample comprises 200,000 to 250,000 clones, approximately 90% of which are singletons, and roughly 2.5% rests with the top ten. Sequenced sample: PBMCs. All receptors derive from a man aged 18 to 30 in good health and CMV-seronegative.

The chain uses TRBV28 and TRBJ2-1; D is possibly TRBD1 (5 bases). The CDR3 is made up of 14 amino acids. Germline V gene data show CDR1 as MDHEN and CDR2 as SYDVKM. Trimming removed 2 bases at V and 4 bases at J, with 9 bases between. The CDR3 nucleotides are TGTGCCAGCAGTTTAGGGGCACCATACAATGAGCAGTTCTTC. This codes for CASSLGAPYNEQFF.

The genes are TRBV7-2 and TRBJ2-2; 8 bases are shared with TRBD2. From germline, CDR1 is SGHTA and CDR2 FQGNSA. There are 17 residues in the CDR3. The V gene end was trimmed by 5 bases and the J gene end by 0 bases; junction bases not matched to a gene: 8. The CDR3 DNA follows: TGTGCCAGCAGCGCCCCGGGAGGGCTACCGAACACCGGGGAGCTGTTTTTT. Protein product: CASSAPGGLPNTGELFF.

The genes are TRBV18 and TRBJ1-4; 8 positions agree with TRBD1. Per germline, CDR1 KGHSH and CDR2 LQKENI. This CDR3 comprises 15 residues. V shed 5 bases, J shed 6 bases, and the junction held 8 bases outside the gene matches. The CDR3 sequence: CASSKIRGQDEKLFF. CDR3 bases: TGTGCCAGCTCAAAAATTCGGGGACAGGATGAAAAACTGTTTTTT.

The gene calls are TRBV13 and TRBJ2-7, with D maybe TRBD2 (6 bases). Trimming left V 5 bases short and J 3 bases short, with 17 bases between. The CDR3 runs 15 residues. Germline CDR1 PRHDT, CDR2 FYEKMQ (reference sequence). This chain's CDR3 is CASSPDGTGDYEQYF. CDR3 DNA sequence: TGTGCCAGCAGCCCCGACGGGACTGGGGACTACGAGCAGTACTTC.

The chain uses TRBV10-3 and TRBJ1-5; unclear D gene. The CDR3 sequence is 14 residues long. Trimming left V 4 bases short and J 0 bases short, with 7 bases between. Germline V gene sequence: CDR1 ENHRY, CDR2 SYGVKD. The CDR3 DNA sequence: TGTGCCATCAGTGGAAGAGATAGCAATCAGCCCCAGCATTTT. It yields the protein CAISGRDSNQPQHF.

This clone was recorded only once. The chain is built from TRBV28 and TRBJ2-7, with D possibly being TRBD1 (5 bases). Germline CDR1 reads MDHEN; CDR2 reads SYDVKM. CDR3 length: 12 amino acids. V dropped 7 bases and J dropped 5 bases, with 12 bases sitting between them. In DNA, the CDR3 is TGTGCCAGCAAGGGGCTTGTCGACGAGCAGTACTTC. It specifies CASKGLVDEQYF.

The rearrangement uses TRBV7-9 and TRBJ2-1; 9 bases are shared with TRBD1. Germline CDR1 is SEHNR and CDR2 is FQNEAQ (reference sequence). V lost 1 base to trimming and J lost 4 bases; unmatched junction nucleotides: 5. The CDR3 totals 16 residues. CDR3 bases: TGTGCCAGCAGCTTAGTCTTGACAGGGGGGTACAATGAGCAGTTCTTC. Translated, it gives CASSLVLTGGYNEQFF. The full variable domain, in which reference TRBV7-9 and TRBJ2-1 provide the parts outside the CDR3, is DTGVSQNPRHKITKRGQNVTFRCDPISEHNRLYWYRQTLGQGPEFLTYFQNEAQLEKSRLLSDRFSAERPKGSFSTLEIQRTEQGDSAMYLCASSLVLTGGYNEQFFGPGTRLTVL.

This chain connects TRBV2 to TRBJ1-2; 7 positions agree with TRBD1. CDR1 SNHLY and CDR2 FYNNEI come from the germline V gene. V was clipped by 6 bases and J by 7 bases; unmatched bases: 14. The CDR3 runs 15 residues. The DNA for the CDR3 is TGTGCCAGCAGGGACCATGACAGGGACTCTGGTGGCTACACCTTC. This gives the protein CASRDHDRDSGGYTF.

This chain connects TRBV7-2 to TRBJ2-6, with 8 bases aligning to TRBD1. V lost 6 bases to trimming and J lost 4 bases; unmatched junction nucleotides: 8. Germline assignment: CDR1 SGHTA and CDR2 FQGNSA. CDR3 size: 16 residues. CDR3 DNA sequence: TGTGCCAGCAGACCCGGGACAGGCTCCGGGGCCAACGTCCTGACTTTC. Translating it yields CASRPGTGSGANVLTF.

This clone was seen only once. This chain connects TRBV9 to TRBJ2-1, with TRBD2 as a possible D gene (6 bases). The CDR3 contains 13 residues. The V end lost 2 bases, the J end lost 8 bases, and 11 bases lay between the germline ends. Germline assignment: CDR1 SGDLS and CDR2 YYNGEE. CDR3 coding DNA: TGTGCCAGCAGCGTGGAGGGTTTCGATGAGCAGTTCTTC. This gives the protein CASSVEGFDEQFF.

This chain joins TRBV11-2 and TRBJ1-5, with a possible D match to TRBD1 (5 bases). The germline CDR1 and CDR2 sequences are SGHAT and FQNNGV. This CDR3 is built from 15 residues. The CDR3 sequence: CAPGGDSRRNQPQHF. CDR3 nucleotide sequence: TGTGCTCCAGGCGGAGACAGTAGGAGAAATCAGCCCCAGCATTTT.

A note on this clone: Relative to the germline gene, one junction end is altered; a read error may explain this. The rearrangement links TRBV7-7 to TRBJ2-5; unclear D gene. This CDR3 spans 14 amino acids. Germline V gives CDR1 SSHAT, CDR2 FNYEAQ (reference sequence). The CDR3 is CASSPLRDQETQYF. DNA for the CDR3: TGTGCTAGCAGCCCCCTTCGGGACCAAGAGACCCAGTACTTC.

This clone appeared a single time. The V call is TRBV18, the J call TRBJ2-1; TRBD1 might be the D (6 bases). Deletions cut 6 bases from V and 7 bases from J, with 13 bases between. Looked up from germline, CDR1 is KGHSH and CDR2 is LQKENI. The CDR3 runs 13 residues. CDR3 DNA sequence: TGTGCCAGCTCCCGAGGACAGCCTAATGAGCAGTTCTTC. Protein: CASSRGQPNEQFF.

This sequence joins TRBV4-1 and TRBJ1-6; D is unresolved. The CDR3 loop spans 16 amino acids. Germline values: CDR1 MGHRA, CDR2 YSYEKL. The V end lost 0 bases, the J end lost 3 bases, and 9 bases lay between the germline ends. The CDR3 DNA reads TGCGCCAGCAGCCAAGAGCAGAACAGCTATAATTCACCCCTCCACTTT. Protein sequence: CASSQEQNSYNSPLHF.

The V and J genes are TRBV4-1 and TRBJ1-1; TRBD1 aligns across 9 bases. The trim removed 4 bases at V and 5 bases at J, leaving 8 bases unmatched. The CDR3 sequence is 15 residues long. Germline lookup yields CDR1 MGHRA and CDR2 YSYEKL. This CDR3 is CASSLQDGQGTEAFF. CDR3 nucleotide sequence: TGCGCCAGCAGCCTACAGGATGGACAGGGGACTGAAGCTTTCTTT.

CDR3 in DNA: TGTGCCAGCAGTTTTGGTCCAGGGGGCGGCTATGGCTACACCTTC. The encoded protein is CASSFGPGGGYGYTF. The V gene is TRBV27, the J gene TRBJ1-2; 8 bases agree with TRBD1. V dropped 3 bases and J dropped 4; count of bases not matched to a gene: 7. CDR1 and CDR2 (germline): MNHEY, SMNVEV (reference sequence). This CDR3 comprises 15 residues.

V gene TRBV9 combines with J gene TRBJ2-2; 8 bases map to TRBD1. This CDR3 is 16 amino acids long. Trimming removed 3 bases from V and 4 bases from J; junction bases left unmatched: 8. Germline values: CDR1 SGDLS, CDR2 YYNGEE. The chain's CDR3 is CASSARTGPGTGELFF. DNA of the CDR3: TGTGCCAGCAGCGCGCGGACAGGGCCGGGCACCGGGGAGCTGTTTTTT.

V usage is TRBV10-3 and J usage is TRBJ2-1; maybe TRBD1 (6 bases). CDR1 is ENHRY, CDR2 SYGVKD, per germline. V was clipped by 3 bases and J by 2 bases, with 14 bases between them. The length of the CDR3 is 16 residues. This CDR3 is CAISERGSRTYNEQFF. CDR3 nucleotide sequence: TGTGCCATCAGTGAAAGGGGGAGCAGAACCTACAATGAGCAGTTCTTC.

The chain couples TRBV18 to TRBJ1-1; D is ambiguous. The CDR3 contains 14 residues. Per the germline V gene, CDR1 is KGHSH and CDR2 is LQKENI. V dropped 2 bases and J dropped 3 bases, with 10 bases sitting between them. Here the CDR3 DNA reads TGTGCCAGCTCACCAGCTTACACCGACACTGAAGCTTTCTTT. Translation gives CASSPAYTDTEAFF.

This clone has a single count. The chain has TRBV6-5 and TRBJ1-2; D possibly corresponds to TRBD1 (5 bases). V lost 6 bases and J lost 2, with 16 bases in between. The CDR3 loop spans 15 amino acids. The germline CDR1 and CDR2 sequences are MNHEY and SVGAGI. CDR3 sequence: CASRHTGTQNYGYTF. As DNA, the CDR3 is TGTGCCAGCAGACATACCGGGACTCAAAACTATGGCTACACCTTC.

This sequence joins TRBV2 and TRBJ1-4; 7 nucleotides align to TRBD1. Germline V gives CDR1 SNHLY, CDR2 FYNNEI. The V and J ends lost 7 bases and 0 bases, in that order; junction bases with no gene match: 8. The CDR3 runs 16 residues. CDR3 amino acids: CASKRQGGATNEKLFF. CDR3 in DNA: TGTGCCAGCAAAAGACAGGGTGGAGCAACTAATGAAAAACTGTTTTTT.